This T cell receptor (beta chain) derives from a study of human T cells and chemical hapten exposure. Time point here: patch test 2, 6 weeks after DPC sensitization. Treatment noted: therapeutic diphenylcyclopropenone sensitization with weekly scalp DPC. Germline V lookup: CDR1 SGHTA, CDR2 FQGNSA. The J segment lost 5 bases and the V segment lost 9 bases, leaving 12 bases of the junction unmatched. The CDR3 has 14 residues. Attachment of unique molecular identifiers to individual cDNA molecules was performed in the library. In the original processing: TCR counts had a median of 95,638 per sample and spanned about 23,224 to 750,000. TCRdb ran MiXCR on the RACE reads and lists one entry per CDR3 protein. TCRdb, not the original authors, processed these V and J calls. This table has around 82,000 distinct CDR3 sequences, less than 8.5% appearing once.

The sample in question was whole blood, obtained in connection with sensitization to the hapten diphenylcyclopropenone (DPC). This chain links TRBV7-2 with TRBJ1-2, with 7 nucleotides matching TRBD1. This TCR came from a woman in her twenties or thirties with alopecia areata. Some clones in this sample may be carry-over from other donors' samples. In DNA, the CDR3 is TGTGCCAGTAGAGAGTCCGGGACAGATTATGGCTACACCTTC. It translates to CASRESGTDYGYTF.